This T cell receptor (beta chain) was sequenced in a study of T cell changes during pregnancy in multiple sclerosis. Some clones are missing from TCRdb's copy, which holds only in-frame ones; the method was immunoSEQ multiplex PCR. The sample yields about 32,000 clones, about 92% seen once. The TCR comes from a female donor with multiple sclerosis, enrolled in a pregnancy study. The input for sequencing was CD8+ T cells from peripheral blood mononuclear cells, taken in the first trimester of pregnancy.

CDR3 DNA sequence: TGTGCCTGGAGGGGACAGGCGGTCGAAGCTTTCTTT. Its translation is CAWRGQAVEAFF. V and J are TRBV30 and TRBJ1-1; 8 bases are shared with TRBD1. This CDR3 has 12 residues. Trimming at V came to 3 bases and at J to 8 bases, leaving 5 bases not matched to a gene. The V gene's germline CDR1 is GTSNPN and CDR2 SVGIG (reference sequence).